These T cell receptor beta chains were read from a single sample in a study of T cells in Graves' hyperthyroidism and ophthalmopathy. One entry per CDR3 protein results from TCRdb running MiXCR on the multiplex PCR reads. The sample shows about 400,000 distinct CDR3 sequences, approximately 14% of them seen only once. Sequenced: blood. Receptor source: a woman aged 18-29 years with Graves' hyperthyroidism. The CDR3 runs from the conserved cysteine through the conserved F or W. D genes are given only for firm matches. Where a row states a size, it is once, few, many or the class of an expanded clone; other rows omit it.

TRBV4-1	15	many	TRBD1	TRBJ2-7	CASSQPGTGNNEQYF	TGCGCCAGCAGCCAACCCGGGACAGGGAACAACGAGCAGTACTTC
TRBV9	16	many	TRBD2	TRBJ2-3	CASSPHSGGYTDTQYF	TGTGCCAGCAGCCCCCATAGCGGGGGTTACACAGATACGCAGTATTTT
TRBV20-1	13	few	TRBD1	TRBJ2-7	CSAMDRVSVEQYF	TGCAGTGCCATGGACAGGGTTTCAGTCGAGCAGTACTTC
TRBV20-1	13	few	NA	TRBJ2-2	CSAREPGPGELFF	TGCAGTGCTAGAGAGCCTGGACCCGGGGAGCTGTTTTTT
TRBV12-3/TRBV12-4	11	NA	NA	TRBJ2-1	CASSKRDEQFF	TGTGCCAGCAGCAAGAGGGATGAGCAGTTCTTC
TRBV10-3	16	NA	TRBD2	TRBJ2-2	CAISGYSGGNTGELFF	TGTGCCATCAGTGGCTATAGCGGGGGGAACACCGGGGAGCTGTTTTTT
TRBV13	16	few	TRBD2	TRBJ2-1	CASSPPERGAYNEQFF	TGTGCCAGCAGCCCACCAGAGCGGGGGGCCTACAATGAGCAGTTCTTC
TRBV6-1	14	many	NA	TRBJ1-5	CASSEKGVNQPQHF	TGTGCCAGCAGTGAGAAAGGGGTCAATCAGCCCCAGCATTTT
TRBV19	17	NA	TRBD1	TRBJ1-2	CASSISVPGGGIYGYTF	TGTGCCAGTAGTATCAGTGTCCCGGGAGGGGGCATATATGGCTACACCTTC
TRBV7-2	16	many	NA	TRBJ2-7	CASSLVPGTYSYEQYF	TGTGCCAGCAGCTTAGTTCCAGGGACCTACTCCTACGAGCAGTACTTC
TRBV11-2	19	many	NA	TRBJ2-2	CASSSVGLLQGDDTGELFF	TGTGCCAGCAGCTCTGTGGGACTACTCCAGGGGGATGACACCGGGGAGCTGTTTTTT